The rows below give T cell receptor beta chains drawn from one sample of a study of graft-versus-host responses after intestinal transplantation. These TCRs are of unknown antigen specificity. Measured with immunoSEQ multiplex PCR; TCRdb has only the in-frame clones, and not every one. The profile covers fewer than 120,000 clones, with 93% appearing a single time and about 0.54% taken by the ten largest. The sequences come from unstimulated CD8+ T cells sorted from spleen or lymph node cells, collected before intestinal transplant. The receptor set was obtained from a human donor who received an intestinal transplant. CDR3s include the opening cysteine and the closing phenylalanine or tryptophan.

V gene | CDR3 protein
TRBV7-9 | CASSLSGLAGVEQYF
TRBV5-1 | CASSLTAGSQETQYF
TRBV28 | CASSYRQANQPQHF
TRBV4-1 | CASSQQAGGPVNEQFF
TRBV7-9 | CASSAPNQPQHF
TRBV4-1 | CASSQTPGLAFYEQYF
TRBV19 | CASSLQAYNEQFF
TRBV19 | CASRVGGTEAFF
TRBV4-1 | CASQGWEPNTEAFF
TRBV7-6 | CASSLNPTGGDVYGYTF
TRBV29-1 | CSVLGDRVPYGYTF
TRBV10-2 | CASSLYFSGSSTDTQYF
TRBV6-1 | CASRYPDRDGYTF
TRBV5-1 | CASSSGLAGVRDTQYF
TRBV6-5 | CASSPTSGSTDTQYF
TRBV28 | CASSLLAGVGTGELFF
TRBV4-1 | CASSQGLGVEQFF